Each of the 21 T cell receptor beta chains below was sequenced from the same sample in a study of blood T cells in healthy people across ages. PCR was performed a second time for roughly 7 to 11 cycles using a sample-barcoded 5' primer and a J-beta primer mix. Using its own MiXCR run on the 5' RACE reads, TCRdb lists one record per CDR3 protein. This table has almost 300,000 distinct CDR3 sequences, roughly 29% appearing once. What was sequenced was blood. Receptors originate from a woman in her seventies in good health.

This clonotype was seen a handful of times. This rearrangement joins TRBV20-1 to TRBJ2-1, with D unresolved. The J call is in doubt because the DNA end fits TRBJ2-7 better. Germline CDR1 DFQATT, CDR2 SNEGSKA (reference sequence). CDR3 length equals 12 residues. CDR3 DNA: TGCAGTGCTAGGGTAACTTCCTACGAGCAGTACTTC. Protein sequence: CSARVTSYEQYF.

V is TRBV4-1 and J is TRBJ2-3; 7 nucleotides align to TRBD1. The CDR3 sequence is 15 residues long. Germline V gene data show CDR1 as MGHRA and CDR2 as YSYEKL. Trimming at V came to 7 bases and at J to 2 bases, leaving 9 bases not matched to a gene. The CDR3 DNA follows: TGCGCCAGCACCTTAAGGGGGCTTTCCACAGATACGCAGTATTTT. It specifies CASTLRGLSTDTQYF.

This clonotype has only a few counts. Relative to the germline gene, one junction end is altered; a read error may explain this. The chain has TRBV7-3 and TRBJ1-3, with D perhaps TRBD1 (6 bases). Germline V CDR1 and CDR2: SGHTA, FQGTGA. CDR3 length equals 16 residues. CDR3 sequence reads: CACSIPGTSVGNTIYF. In nucleotides, the CDR3 is TGTGCCTGCAGCATACCCGGGACATCCGTTGGAAACACCATATATTTT.

V usage is TRBV2 and J usage is TRBJ2-7, with 14 bases lining up with TRBD2. The CDR3 contains 17 residues. J gave up 3 bases and V 1 base, and 5 bases lay outside the gene matches. Germline V gene lookup returns CDR1 SNHLY and CDR2 FYNNEI. DNA of the CDR3: TGTGCCAGCAGTGAAGGGAGGACTAGCGGGAGGTTCTACGAGCAGTACTTC. It codes for CASSEGRTSGRFYEQYF. Full variable domain (rest looked up from reference TRBV2 and TRBJ2-7): EPEVTQTPSHQVTQMGQEVILRCVPISNHLYFYWYRQILGQKVEFLVSFYNNEISEKSEIFDDQFSVERPDGSNFTLKIRSTKLEDSAMYFCASSEGRTSGRFYEQYFGPGTRLTVT.

This clonotype came up a few times. The chain has TRBV7-8 and TRBJ2-7; 9 bases align to TRBD2. Per the germline V gene, CDR1 is SGHVS and CDR2 is FQNEAQ. After removal of 1 base from V and 0 bases from J, the junction contained 7 bases not matched to a gene. The CDR3 extends over 17 amino acids. CDR3 amino acids: CASSLVTSGSSSYEQYF. The CDR3 nucleotides read TGTGCCAGCAGCTTAGTGACTAGCGGATCGAGCTCCTACGAGCAGTACTTC.

This rearrangement joins TRBV20-1 to TRBJ2-7; D is possibly TRBD2 (6 bases). The germline V gene encodes CDR1 DFQATT and CDR2 SNEGSKA (reference sequence). The V and J ends lost 3 bases and 0 bases respectively, with 12 bases between them. The CDR3 covers 14 residues. The chain's CDR3 is CSASRDSSSYEQYF. The CDR3 DNA is TGCAGTGCTAGTCGGGACTCGAGCTCCTACGAGCAGTACTTC.

This chain links TRBV19 with TRBJ2-1; 8 nucleotides match TRBD2. Unmatched junction bases numbered 14, after V lost 11 bases and J lost 8 bases. Germline values: CDR1 LNHDA, CDR2 SQIVND (reference sequence). The CDR3 covers 14 residues. CDR3 residues: CACSPGTSKHEQFF. For the CDR3, the DNA is TGTGCCTGTTCCCCCGGGACTAGTAAGCATGAGCAGTTCTTC.

Turning to this clonotype: Sequence at one end of the junction differs from germline and may be a read error. V usage is TRBV11-2 and J usage is TRBJ2-1; TRBD2 agrees at 7 bases. The length of the CDR3 is 17 residues. CDR1 SGHAT and CDR2 FQNNGV come from the germline V gene. The CDR3 DNA reads TGTGCCAGCAGCTTAGATAACGGGGGGAGCTCCTATAATGAGCAGTTCTTC. This sequence encodes CASSLDNGGSSYNEQFF.

This clonotype was detected ten times or more. This chain joins TRBV3-1 and TRBJ1-1, with unresolved D. V was clipped by 6 bases and J by 8 bases, with 13 bases between them. The CDR3 loop spans 12 amino acids. Germline values: CDR1 LGHDT, CDR2 YNNKEL (reference sequence). Written as DNA, the CDR3 is TGTGCCAGCAGTGCCGAGACCGCAGAAGCTTTCTTT. Amino acids: CASSAETAEAFF.

V gene TRBV7-2 combines with J gene TRBJ2-3; D ambiguous. The CDR3 runs to 13 residues. The V end was cut by 6 bases, the J end by 0 bases, with 7 bases between. Germline CDR1 is SGHTA and CDR2 is FQGNSA. Here the CDR3 reads CASRLGSTDTQYF. CDR3 in DNA: TGTGCCAGCAGATTGGGGAGCACAGATACGCAGTATTTT.

This CDR3 reads CASSRTSGTYEQFF. The DNA for the CDR3 is TGTGCCAGCAGTCGGACTAGCGGGACATATGAGCAGTTCTTC. The rearrangement joins TRBV6-5 to TRBJ2-1; 12 bases match TRBD2. Germline V lookup: CDR1 MNHEY, CDR2 SVGAGI. The CDR3 covers 14 residues. Losses at the gene ends were 5 bases for V and 8 bases for J; bases not matched to a gene: 4.

A few counts support this clonotype. The chain employs TRBV7-9 and TRBJ1-2, with 8 bases lining up with TRBD1. CDR1 is SEHNR and CDR2 is FQNEAQ in the germline V gene (reference sequence). The CDR3 length is 16 residues. The junction had 11 bases not matched to a gene; V was cut back by 4 bases and J by 4 bases. The CDR3 loop is CASSSAGTGGFYGYTF. DNA for the CDR3: TGTGCCAGCAGCTCTGCCGGGACAGGAGGGTTCTATGGCTACACCTTC. The full variable domain, rest sourced from reference TRBV7-9 and TRBJ1-2, is DTGVSQNPRHKITKRGQNVTFRCDPISEHNRLYWYRQTLGQGPEFLTYFQNEAQLEKSRLLSDRFSAERPKGSFSTLEIQRTEQGDSAMYLCASSSAGTGGFYGYTFGSGTRLTVV.

The sample holds one count of this clonotype. The chain recombines TRBV9 with TRBJ2-5, with D perhaps matching TRBD1 (6 bases). CDR1 and CDR2 (germline): SGDLS, YYNGEE. This CDR3 is 14 amino acids long. V was trimmed by 0 bases and J by 2 bases, leaving 8 bases between them. CDR3 loop: CASSVGTAQETQYF. CDR3 DNA: TGTGCCAGCAGCGTAGGGACAGCGCAAGAGACCCAGTACTTC. The variable domain in full, completed from reference TRBV9 and TRBJ2-5, reads DSGVTQTPKHLITATGQRVTLRCSPRSGDLSVYWYQQSLDQGLQFLIQYYNGEERAKGNILERFSAQQFPDLHSELNLSSLELGDSALYFCASSVGTAQETQYFGPGTRLLVL.

This clonotype was seen more than once but under ten times. DNA for the CDR3: TGCGCCAGCAGCGCCGAGGCAGTGAGGGCGTCTGGAAACACCATATATTTT. Protein: CASSAEAVRASGNTIYF. The V gene is TRBV5-1, the J gene TRBJ1-3, with unresolved D. The V end was cut by 4 bases, the J end by 1 base, with 18 bases between. Germline V CDR1 and CDR2: SGHRS, YFSETQ. The CDR3 length is 17 residues.

This clonotype was picked up a small number of times. The J gene is TRBJ2-1, the V gene TRBV20-1; either TRBD1 or TRBD2 may fit D (6 bases each). Germline V gene data show CDR1 as DFQATT and CDR2 as SNEGSKA (reference sequence). Trimming cost V 3 bases and J 0 bases, with 15 bases left between them. This CDR3 spans 16 amino acids. Here the CDR3 DNA reads TGCAGTGCTAGGGTAGGGGGGCTCAGCTCCTACAATGAGCAGTTCTTC. This encodes CSARVGGLSSYNEQFF.

This clonotype came up many times. V usage is TRBV20-1 and J usage is TRBJ2-4; the D is unclear. The V gene's germline CDR1 is DFQATT and CDR2 SNEGSKA (reference sequence). Trimming left V 6 bases short and J 0 bases short, with 9 bases between. This CDR3 has 13 amino acids. The CDR3 DNA follows: TGCAGTGCCCCAATAGCAGCCAAAAACATTCAGTACTTC. Its protein product is CSAPIAAKNIQYF.

This clonotype was recorded a few times. The rearrangement uses TRBV29-1 and TRBJ2-3; D remains unclear. The germline V gene encodes CDR1 SQVTM and CDR2 ANQGSEA. This CDR3 comprises 12 residues. V lost 4 bases, J lost 4 bases, and 9 bases lay in between. CDR3 DNA: TGCAGCGTTGCCCCCGGTGCAGATACGCAGTATTTT. Its protein product is CSVAPGADTQYF.

In its sample, this clonotype was seen a few times. The V call is TRBV2, the J call TRBJ2-2; TRBD2 matches at 7 bases. V was clipped by 7 bases and J by 3 bases; unmatched bases: 11. Per germline, CDR1 SNHLY and CDR2 FYNNEI. CDR3 length: 16 residues. The CDR3 loop is CASTNPSGGDTGELFF. The DNA of the CDR3 is TGTGCCAGCACCAACCCTAGCGGAGGGGACACCGGGGAGCTGTTTTTT.

The sample holds a few counts of this clonotype. The chain carries TRBV28 and TRBJ1-5, with D unresolved. V was clipped by 8 bases and J by 9 bases, with 11 bases between them. Germline V gene lookup returns CDR1 MDHEN and CDR2 SYDVKM. The CDR3 runs to 11 residues. The CDR3 DNA is TGTGCCAGCTGTGTTCTTCCGCCCCAGCATTTT. Amino acids: CASCVLPPQHF.

The chain employs TRBV12-3 or TRBV12-4 and TRBJ2-1; possibly TRBD2 for D (5 bases). The V end was cut by 5 bases, the J end by 0 bases, with 14 bases between. The CDR3 length is 16 residues. The CDR3 DNA reads TGTGCCAGCAGTCCGGAGCAGCGGAGCTCCTACAATGAGCAGTTCTTC. This sequence encodes CASSPEQRSSYNEQFF.

The rearrangement joins TRBV28 to TRBJ2-5, with 7 bases lining up with TRBD2. TRBJ2-7 matches the DNA end more closely, so the J call is doubtful. The CDR3 loop spans 15 amino acids. Germline values: CDR1 MDHEN, CDR2 SYDVKM. Written as DNA, the CDR3 is TGTGCCAGCAGTTTAAGCGGGATCGACCCCTACGAGCAGTACTTC. Amino acids: CASSLSGIDPYEQYF.